These 28 T cell receptor beta chains were all obtained from the same sample, sequenced in a study of blood T cell repertoires in COVID-19. Data came from immunoSEQ multiplex PCR; TCRdb stores just in-frame clones and leaves some out. The top ten clones hold roughly 4.8% of a sample with 210,000 or so clones, about 83% of them seen once. Sequences were obtained from PBMCs or T cells enriched from blood (not recorded which). These receptors came from a woman aged 50 to 60 who had been exposed to COVID-19.

The rearrangement links TRBV12-5 to TRBJ1-5; weak D call: TRBD1 (5 bases). V lost 5 bases and J 0 bases, leaving 17 bases between the germline ends. Germline CDR1 reads LGHNT; CDR2 reads FRNRAP. This CDR3 contains 17 residues. The CDR3 DNA follows: TGTGCTAGTGGTCCCCCCGACTGGGACTATAGCAATCAGCCCCAGCATTTT. Residues: CASGPPDWDYSNQPQHF.

The rearrangement uses TRBV21-1 and TRBJ1-2; the table's D gene call, TRBD1, was not cross checked with the DNA. TRBV21-1 is termed a pseudogene. CDR3 size: 13 residues. CDR3 sequence reads: CARVTGAHYGYTF. The CDR3 DNA reads as TGTGCCAGAGTTACAGGGGCCCACTATGGCTACACCTTC.

The chain couples TRBV5-8 to TRBJ1-3, with TRBD1 matching 7 bases. Germline CDR1 SGHTS, CDR2 YDEGEE. CDR3 length equals 16 residues. J gave up 2 bases and V 2 bases, and 7 bases lay outside the gene matches. The CDR3: CASSFLTGVAGNTIYF. Here the CDR3 DNA reads TGTGCCAGCAGCTTCCTTACAGGGGTCGCTGGAAACACCATATATTTT.

V gene TRBV10-2 combines with J gene TRBJ1-1; no clear D gene. Germline V CDR1 and CDR2: WSHSY, SAAADI. Trimming left V 0 bases short and J 1 base short, with 12 bases between. CDR3 length equals 16 residues. The CDR3 loop is CASSESKGGSNTEAFF. The CDR3 bases are TGCGCCAGCAGTGAGTCCAAAGGAGGGTCGAACACTGAAGCTTTCTTT.

This clone was counted a few times. The rearrangement links TRBV5-6 to TRBJ2-1, with D possibly being TRBD2 (5 bases). The germline CDR1 and CDR2 sequences are SGHDT and YYEEEE. Trimming cost V 0 bases and J 8 bases, with 15 bases left between them. CDR3 size: 15 residues. The CDR3 DNA follows: TGTGCCAGCAGCTTGGAGAGGGCCCCTTACCATGAGCAGTTCTTC. As protein: CASSLERAPYHEQFF.

The rearrangement joins TRBV10-3 to TRBJ2-5; the match to TRBD2 covers 8 bases. This CDR3 contains 15 residues. J gave up 5 bases and V 4 bases, and 9 bases lay outside the gene matches. From germline, CDR1 is ENHRY and CDR2 SYGVKD. The CDR3 DNA follows: TGTGCCATCAGTGCGCGGGCGGGGGGCGTGGAGACCCAGTACTTC. It specifies CAISARAGGVETQYF.

The chain links TRBV7-2 to TRBJ1-5; 12 bases agree with TRBD1. The junction had 4 bases not matched to a gene; V was cut back by 1 base and J by 6 bases. This CDR3 spans 16 amino acids. Looked up from germline, CDR1 is SGHTA and CDR2 is FQGNSA. CDR3 in amino acids: CASSLVWDRGRQPQHF. CDR3 sequence (DNA): TGTGCCAGCAGCTTAGTCTGGGACAGGGGGCGTCAGCCCCAGCATTTT.

V is TRBV5-1 and J is TRBJ2-3; D is ambiguous. The V end lost 0 bases, the J end lost 7 bases, and 9 bases lay between the germline ends. The CDR3 has 13 amino acids. Germline assignment: CDR1 SGHRS and CDR2 YFSETQ. CDR3 region: CASSLGNLYTQYF. The CDR3 nucleotides are TGCGCCAGCAGCTTGGGAAACTTATATACGCAGTATTTT.

About this clone: Other DNA sequences in the same sample also yield this CDR3. The CDR3 coding sequence is TGTGCCTCCCGGGAGAACTATGGCTACACCTTC. Its translation: CASRENYGYTF. This chain joins TRBV2 and TRBJ1-2; no clear D gene. V dropped 11 bases and J dropped 2 bases, with 9 bases sitting between them. Germline CDR1 is SNHLY and CDR2 is FYNNEI. This CDR3 has 11 residues.

The rearrangement links TRBV7-2 to TRBJ2-5; D uncertain. The CDR3 length is 15 residues. The germline CDR1 and CDR2 sequences are SGHTA and FQGNSA. The germline V and J ends were trimmed by 6 bases and 2 bases, with 16 bases remaining between them. The CDR3 bases are TGTGCCAGCAGTCTCGACTCGGGTAGTCAAGAGACCCAGTACTTC. Its translation is CASSLDSGSQETQYF.

The gene calls are TRBV6-2 or TRBV6-3 and TRBJ1-6, with D maybe TRBD1 (6 bases). The CDR3 has 16 amino acids. V was clipped by 2 bases and J by 7 bases, with 15 bases between them. CDR1 and CDR2 from the germline V gene are MNHEY and SVGEGT. The chain's CDR3 is CASSYQTGIGNSPLHF. The CDR3, as DNA: TGTGCCAGCAGTTACCAAACAGGGATTGGCAATTCACCCCTCCACTTT.

This clone was seen a single time. The V and J genes are TRBV19 and TRBJ2-3; 10 bases are shared with TRBD2. CDR1 is LNHDA and CDR2 is SQIVND in the germline V gene (reference sequence). The CDR3 is made up of 14 amino acids. With 3 bases clipped from V and 3 bases from J, the junction kept 0 bases outside the gene matches. Here the CDR3 DNA reads TGTGCCAGTAGTATGGGACTAGCGACAGATACGCAGTATTTT. It codes for CASSMGLATDTQYF.

The gene calls are TRBV9 and TRBJ1-2; 12 nucleotides align to TRBD1. Germline V gene data show CDR1 as SGDLS and CDR2 as YYNGEE. There are 15 residues in the CDR3. J lost 12 bases, V lost 4 bases, and 13 bases had no gene match. The CDR3 nucleotides read TGTGCCAGCAGCCCCGACAGGGGACAGGGGGCATCCAACACCTTC. Translated: CASSPDRGQGASNTF.

The rearrangement uses TRBV5-1 and TRBJ1-1, with 8 bases lining up with TRBD1. The V gene's germline CDR1 is SGHRS and CDR2 YFSETQ. V was clipped by 4 bases and J by 4 bases; unmatched bases: 9. The CDR3 has 15 residues. CDR3 sequence reads: CASSPTDRGVTEAFF. The CDR3 DNA is TGCGCCAGCAGCCCCACCGACAGGGGAGTCACTGAAGCTTTCTTT. Together with reference TRBV5-1 and TRBJ1-1, the CDR3 gives the full variable domain: KAGVTQTPRYLIKTRGQQVTLSCSPISGHRSVSWYQQTPGQGLQFLFEYFSETQRNKGNFPGRFSGRQFSNSRSEMNVSTLELGDSALYLCASSPTDRGVTEAFFGQGTRLTVV.

The V call is TRBV10-3, the J call TRBJ2-2; D call uncertain. The CDR3 runs to 15 residues. CDR1 ENHRY and CDR2 SYGVKD come from the germline V gene. V lost 2 bases and J lost 3, with 10 bases in between. CDR3 in DNA: TGTGCCATCAGTGAGCCCCTCCGGGACACCGGGGAGCTGTTTTTT. Translated, it gives CAISEPLRDTGELFF.

The genes are TRBV6-1 and TRBJ2-3; 11 positions match TRBD2. V lost 2 bases and J lost 6; bases outside the gene matches: 7. The germline CDR1 and CDR2 sequences are MNHNS and SASEGT. CDR3 length equals 16 residues. In DNA form, the CDR3 reads TGTGCCAGCAGTGAAAGTAGCGGGGGGGCTGGGGATACGCAGTATTTT. Its protein is CASSESSGGAGDTQYF.

The chain uses TRBV24-1 and TRBJ1-1; 8 bases fit TRBD1. This CDR3 is 15 amino acids long. V shed 2 bases, J shed 5 bases, and the junction held 6 bases outside the gene matches. CDR1 is KGHDR, CDR2 SFDVKD, per germline. In DNA form, the CDR3 reads TGTGCCACCAGTGATTCCGGGACAGGACTAACTGAAGCTTTCTTT. Translating it yields CATSDSGTGLTEAFF.

This chain joins TRBV6-5 and TRBJ2-5, with 7 bases fitting TRBD2. CDR3 length: 13 residues. CDR1 and CDR2 from the germline V gene are MNHEY and SVGAGI. V was clipped by 4 bases and J by 7 bases; unmatched bases: 6. CDR3 residues: CASSWGGEGTQYF. CDR3 sequence (DNA): TGTGCCAGCAGTTGGGGCGGGGAGGGGACCCAGTACTTC.

V and J are TRBV5-4 and TRBJ1-1, with TRBD1 matching over 8 bases. The CDR3 runs to 17 residues. The V and J ends lost 2 bases and 4 bases, in that order; junction bases with no gene match: 13. Germline V CDR1 and CDR2: SGHNT, YYREEE (reference sequence). CDR3 nucleotide sequence: TGTGCCAGCAGCTTCGGGCAGGGGGCTAGTCCCGGCACTGAAGCTTTCTTT. Amino acids: CASSFGQGASPGTEAFF. Full variable domain (outside the CDR3, taken from reference TRBV5-4 and TRBJ1-1): ETGVTQSPTHLIKTRGQQVTLRCSSQSGHNTVSWYQQALGQGPQFIFQYYREEENGRGNFPPRFSGLQFPNYSSELNVNALELDDSALYLCASSFGQGASPGTEAFFGQGTRLTVV.

V and J are TRBV5-1 and TRBJ2-3; D call uncertain. This CDR3 spans 12 amino acids. Deletions cut 0 bases from V and 6 bases from J, with 5 bases between. Germline V CDR1 and CDR2: SGHRS, YFSETQ. This CDR3 reads CASSLDADTQYF. In nucleotides, the CDR3 is TGCGCCAGCAGCTTGGATGCGGATACGCAGTATTTT.

The rearrangement uses TRBV6-1 and TRBJ2-5; 7 positions match TRBD1. This CDR3 comprises 14 residues. The V gene's germline CDR1 is MNHNS and CDR2 SASEGT. V dropped 0 bases and J dropped 5; count of bases not matched to a gene: 3. The CDR3, as DNA: TGTGCCAGCAGTGAAGCTTACAGGGGCGAGACCCAGTACTTC. Encoded protein: CASSEAYRGETQYF.

This clone was seen more than once but under ten times. The rearrangement joins TRBV27 to TRBJ2-3; D unresolved. Trimming took off 2 bases at V and 2 bases at J, with 8 bases between the two ends. From germline, CDR1 is MNHEY and CDR2 SMNVEV (reference sequence). CDR3 length: 14 residues. CDR3 amino acids: CASSLVLSTDTQYF. The DNA of the CDR3 is TGTGCCAGCAGTTTAGTCTTATCCACAGATACGCAGTATTTT.

The chain couples TRBV20-1 to TRBJ2-3, with D hard to call. The CDR3 has 11 amino acids. V lost 3 bases to trimming and J lost 7 bases, with 8 bases between them. Germline assignment: CDR1 DFQATT and CDR2 SNEGSKA (reference sequence). CDR3 nucleotide sequence: TGCAGTGCTAGGAGCCCCAATACGCAGTATTTT. Amino acids: CSARSPNTQYF.

The chain uses TRBV4-2 and TRBJ1-3; D not resolved. The CDR3 has 12 amino acids. V dropped 5 bases and J dropped 11 bases, with 13 bases sitting between them. The V gene's germline CDR1 is LGHNA and CDR2 YNFKEQ. The CDR3 coding sequence is TGTGCCAGCAGCAATGCGGGGAACGCCATATATTTT. Encoded protein: CASSNAGNAIYF.

The genes are TRBV28 and TRBJ1-2; no firm D call. CDR1 and CDR2 (germline): MDHEN, SYDVKM. This CDR3 is built from 13 residues. Trimming cost V 5 bases and J 7 bases, with 14 bases left between them. The CDR3 spells CASSVEEESGYTF. The CDR3 region has the DNA TGTGCCAGCAGTGTGGAGGAGGAAAGTGGCTACACCTTC.

The rearrangement joins TRBV5-1 to TRBJ2-7, with 13 bases lining up with TRBD2. Trimming cost V 0 bases and J 0 bases; bases outside gene matches: 6. The CDR3 has 18 residues. CDR1 SGHRS and CDR2 YFSETQ come from the germline V gene. In DNA form, the CDR3 reads TGCGCCAGCAGCTTGGAAACTAGCGGGGGGGCCTTCTCCTACGAGCAGTACTTC. Amino acid sequence: CASSLETSGGAFSYEQYF. The variable domain in full, completed from reference TRBV5-1 and TRBJ2-7, reads KAGVTQTPRYLIKTRGQQVTLSCSPISGHRSVSWYQQTPGQGLQFLFEYFSETQRNKGNFPGRFSGRQFSNSRSEMNVSTLELGDSALYLCASSLETSGGAFSYEQYFGPGTRLTVT.

V is TRBV9 and J is TRBJ2-3; D unclear. Per germline, CDR1 SGDLS and CDR2 YYNGEE. The CDR3 has 13 residues. V gave up 0 bases and J gave up 2 bases, with 4 bases separating them. In DNA, the CDR3 is TGTGCCAGCAGCGTAGTAGCCACAGATACGCAGTATTTT. Protein: CASSVVATDTQYF.

V usage is TRBV5-1 and J usage is TRBJ1-1; possible D gene TRBD1, 5 bases. This CDR3 has 16 residues. Germline V gene lookup returns CDR1 SGHRS and CDR2 YFSETQ. The V end lost 1 base, the J end lost 0 bases, and 13 bases lay between the germline ends. The CDR3 loop is CASSLREGSLNTEAFF. The CDR3 DNA follows: TGCGCCAGCAGCTTGCGGGAGGGGTCCCTGAACACTGAAGCTTTCTTT.